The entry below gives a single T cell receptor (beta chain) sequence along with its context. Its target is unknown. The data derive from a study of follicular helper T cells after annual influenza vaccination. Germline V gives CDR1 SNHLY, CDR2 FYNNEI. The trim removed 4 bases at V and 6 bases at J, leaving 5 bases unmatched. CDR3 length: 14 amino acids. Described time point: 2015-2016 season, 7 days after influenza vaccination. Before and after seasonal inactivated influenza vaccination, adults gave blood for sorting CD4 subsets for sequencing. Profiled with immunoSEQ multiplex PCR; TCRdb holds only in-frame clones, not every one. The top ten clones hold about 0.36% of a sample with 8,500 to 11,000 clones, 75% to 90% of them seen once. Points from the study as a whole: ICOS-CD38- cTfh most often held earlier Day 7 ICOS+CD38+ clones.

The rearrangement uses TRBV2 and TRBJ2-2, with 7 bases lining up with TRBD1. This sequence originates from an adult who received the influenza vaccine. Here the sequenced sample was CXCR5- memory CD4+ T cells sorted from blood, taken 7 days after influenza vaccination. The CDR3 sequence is CASSGQGTAGELFF. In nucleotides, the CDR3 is TGTGCCAGCAGTGGACAGGGCACCGCCGGGGAGCTGTTTTTT.